Below are 13 T cell receptor beta chains sequenced from a single sample in a study of a mutant IDH1 vaccine in newly diagnosed glioma. No antigen has been assigned to these receptors. Clones were sequenced by immunoSEQ multiplex PCR, and TCRdb holds only the in-frame ones, with some missing. Of roughly 52,000 clones in the sample, around 80% are singletons; the top ten hold 6.2%. Time point: week 23, last vaccination. It was 300 ug of mutant IDH1 20-mer peptide that made up each vaccine dose, given with topical imiquimod. Sequencing used PBMCs, obtained from a glioma patient whose treatment included an IDH1 peptide vaccine. Receptor source: a man aged 40-55 years with glioma.

Written as DNA, the CDR3 is TGCGCCAGCAGCCCTGGGACAGGGGAACAGCCCCAGCATTTT. Translation: CASSPGTGEQPQHF. The chain recombines TRBV5-1 with TRBJ1-5; 10 bases are shared with TRBD1. This CDR3 contains 14 residues. V trimming: 4 bases; J trimming: 7 bases; junction bases outside the gene matches: 5. Germline V CDR1 and CDR2: SGHRS, YFSETQ. Using reference TRBV5-1 and TRBJ1-5 for the parts outside the CDR3, the full variable domain is KAGVTQTPRYLIKTRGQQVTLSCSPISGHRSVSWYQQTPGQGLQFLFEYFSETQRNKGNFPGRFSGRQFSNSRSEMNVSTLELGDSALYLCASSPGTGEQPQHFGDGTRLSIL.

The rearrangement uses TRBV2 and TRBJ1-2; TRBD1 agrees at 9 bases. The CDR3 length is 13 residues. CDR1 SNHLY and CDR2 FYNNEI come from the germline V gene. The trim removed 8 bases at V and 6 bases at J, leaving 7 bases unmatched. In nucleotides, the CDR3 is TGTGCCAGCTCCGGGACAGGGATCAATGGCTACACCTTC. This encodes CASSGTGINGYTF.

The rearrangement uses TRBV29-1 and TRBJ2-2; TRBD1 is a possible D gene (5 bases). From germline, CDR1 is SQVTM and CDR2 ANQGSEA. CDR3 length equals 17 residues. Deletions cut 4 bases from V and 1 base from J, with 19 bases between. The CDR3 DNA reads TGCAGCGTTGGGGGCAGGGAAGGGATGGGGAACACCGGGGAGCTGTTTTTT. Encoded protein: CSVGGREGMGNTGELFF.

This chain uses TRBV6-1 with TRBJ2-7; TRBD1 agrees at 7 bases. Germline CDR1 and CDR2: MNHNS and SASEGT. Losses at the gene ends were 4 bases for V and 6 bases for J; bases not matched to a gene: 6. The CDR3 contains 13 residues. CDR3 in amino acids: CASSANTGAEQYF. The DNA of the CDR3 is TGTGCCAGCAGTGCAAACACAGGGGCCGAGCAGTACTTC.

This sequence joins TRBV9 and TRBJ1-4; D uncertain. Germline V gene data show CDR1 as SGDLS and CDR2 as YYNGEE. V was clipped by 1 base and J by 2 bases, with 9 bases between them. The CDR3 consists of 15 residues. This CDR3 reads CASSVWGDTNEKLFF. CDR3 in DNA: TGTGCCAGCAGCGTATGGGGAGACACTAATGAAAAACTGTTTTTT.

The chain combines TRBV15 with TRBJ2-1, with 8 nucleotides matching TRBD1. The V segment lost 3 bases and the J segment 2 bases; nucleotides outside the gene matches: 6. The CDR3 has 16 residues. Germline V CDR1 and CDR2: LNHNV, YYDKDF (reference sequence). CDR3 loop: CATSRRQGNPYNEQFF. The CDR3 DNA sequence: TGTGCCACCAGCAGGCGACAGGGGAACCCCTACAATGAGCAGTTCTTC.

The CDR3 sequence is CASSLSRTGGLETQYF. The CDR3 nucleotides read TGTGCCAGCAGCTTAAGTCGTACGGGGGGGCTAGAGACCCAGTACTTC. The V call is TRBV7-9, the J call TRBJ2-5, with 8 bases matching TRBD2. The CDR3 covers 16 residues. Trimming removed 2 bases from V and 4 bases from J; junction bases left unmatched: 9. Per germline, CDR1 SEHNR and CDR2 FQNEAQ (reference sequence).

The J gene is TRBJ2-1, the V gene TRBV10-1; D tentatively fits TRBD1 or TRBD2 (7 bases each). This CDR3 spans 15 amino acids. CDR1 WNHNN and CDR2 SYGVQD come from the germline V gene (reference sequence). Trimming removed 5 bases from V and 7 bases from J, with 18 bases in between. CDR3 coding DNA: TGCGCCAGCAGTCCCGGGACAGCGGGGAATAATGAGCAGTTCTTC. As protein: CASSPGTAGNNEQFF.

Concerning this clone: The junction does not match germline at one end; this may be a read error. This sequence joins TRBV7-7 and TRBJ1-2; 8 bases agree with TRBD1. The CDR3 extends over 13 amino acids. Germline V CDR1 and CDR2: SSHAT, FNYEAQ (reference sequence). CDR3 nucleotide sequence: TGTGCTAGCAGCTTAAGCGCAGGGGGCTTCCTCTTCTTC. Translating gives CASSLSAGGFLFF.

The chain couples TRBV7-9 to TRBJ2-5; D gene ambiguous. V was clipped by 5 bases and J by 4 bases, with 5 bases between them. This CDR3 region has 11 residues. CDR1 is SEHNR, CDR2 FQNEAQ, per germline (reference sequence). The CDR3 sequence is CASSPIETQYF. The CDR3 DNA is TGTGCCAGCAGCCCTATAGAGACCCAGTACTTC.

V and J are TRBV4-2 and TRBJ1-5, with a tentative D call TRBD1 (5 bases). Germline V gene lookup returns CDR1 LGHNA and CDR2 YNFKEQ. V was trimmed by 2 bases and J by 5 bases, leaving 13 bases between them. The CDR3 runs 15 residues. The CDR3 here is CASSQPGAGYQPQHF. The CDR3 nucleotides read TGTGCCAGCAGCCAACCTGGGGCGGGATATCAGCCCCAGCATTTT.

The V call is TRBV2, the J call TRBJ2-3; D unclear. Looked up from germline, CDR1 is SNHLY and CDR2 is FYNNEI. V was pared by 4 bases and J by 4 bases, with 15 bases between. The CDR3 is made up of 15 amino acids. As DNA, the CDR3 is TGTGCCAGCAGTGCCTTAGGGCCGGACGCAGATACGCAGTATTTT. Protein product: CASSALGPDADTQYF.

The chain links TRBV10-2 to TRBJ1-5, with D tentatively TRBD1 (5 bases). This CDR3 comprises 14 residues. Germline CDR1 is WSHSY and CDR2 is SAAADI. V lost 6 bases and J 7 bases, leaving 16 bases between the germline ends. The CDR3 loop reads CASRGEGVRQPQHF. The CDR3 coding sequence is TGCGCCAGCAGGGGGGAGGGCGTTAGGCAGCCCCAGCATTTT.